Given below is one T cell receptor (beta chain) in context. Germline loops: CDR1 SGHDT, CDR2 YYEEEE. There are 15 residues in the CDR3. Trimming stripped 5 bases from V and 1 base from J, with 14 bases between. The data were taken from a study of identifying expanded T cells in peripheral blood. Sequencing used immunoSEQ multiplex PCR; TCRdb keeps in-frame clones, though not all of them. The sample carries some 81,000 clones, about 83% recorded once. The chain couples TRBV5-6 to TRBJ2-3; maybe TRBD2 (5 bases). This TCR was recovered from a person between 18 and 75 years old in good health. Material for sequencing was blood. CDR3 sequence reads: CASSLHRGGTDTQYF. Here the CDR3 DNA reads TGTGCCAGCAGTCTGCACCGGGGAGGCACAGATACGCAGTATTTT. The full variable domain, its missing parts supplied by reference TRBV5-6 and TRBJ2-3, is DAGVTQSPTHLIKTRGQQVTLRCSPKSGHDTVSWYQQALGQGPQFIFQYYEEEERQRGNFPDRFSGHQFPNYSSELNVNALLLGDSALYLCASSLHRGGTDTQYFGPGTRLTVL.